This section outlines one T cell receptor beta chain sequence together with its context. No antigen is known for it. An end of the junction differs from the germline gene, which may be a read error. The data belong to a study of T cells in Graves' hyperthyroidism and ophthalmopathy. Study details: Peripheral blood specimens were obtained at initial diagnosis, prior to any treatment. General study results and limits: Separating ophthalmopathy from stable hyperthyroidism was achieved by a 13 V-J model. The majority of expanded thyroid clonotypes above 0.001 also appeared in blood.

RNA transcripts yielded amplified TCR beta CDR3 regions. The HTBI primer set drove a first-round RT-PCR of the TCR CDR3. TCRdb redid the calling of the multiplex PCR reads with MiXCR, one entry per CDR3 protein. The table lists 500,000 to 600,000 distinct CDR3 sequences, 15% to 20% of them singletons. Sequences were obtained from blood. The origin of this receptor is a woman aged 18-35 years with Graves' hyperthyroidism.

CDR3 sequence: CVSSNRGNYGYTF. The DNA for the CDR3 is TGTGTCAGCAGTAACAGGGGTAACTATGGCTACACCTTC. The chain links TRBV6-8 to TRBJ1-2; 7 bases align to TRBD1. The CDR3 spans 13 residues. The germline V gene has CDR1 MNHGY and CDR2 SAAAGT.